The 15 T cell receptor beta chains below were found in one sample sequenced in a study of T cells in Graves' hyperthyroidism and ophthalmopathy. Amplified TCR beta CDR3 regions came from RNA transcripts. The TCR CDR3 was amplified in a first-round RT-PCR using the HTBI primer set. TCRdb re-called the multiplex PCR reads with MiXCR, one entry per CDR3 protein. The data show roughly 400,000 distinct CDR3 sequences, roughly an eighth seen once. Sequenced material: blood. Receptor source: a man aged 50 or older with Graves' ophthalmopathy.

This rearrangement joins TRBV14 to TRBJ2-1; maybe TRBD2 (5 bases). V was clipped by 1 base and J by 12 bases, with 19 bases between them. In germline, CDR1 is SGHDN, CDR2 FVKESK. The CDR3 loop spans 15 amino acids. The chain's CDR3 is CASSQGILGAVGQFF. The CDR3 coding sequence is TGTGCCAGCAGCCAAGGGATACTAGGCGCGGTGGGGCAGTTCTTC. The complete variable domain, with remaining parts taken from reference TRBV14 and TRBJ2-1, reads EAGVTQFPSHSVIEKGQTVTLRCDPISGHDNLYWYRRVMGKEIKFLLHFVKESKQDESGMPNNRFLAERTGGTYSTLKVQPAELEDSGVYFCASSQGILGAVGQFFGPGTRLTVL.

This clonotype was counted ten times or more. The chain employs TRBV6-1 and TRBJ1-2; D call uncertain. The germline V gene encodes CDR1 MNHNS and CDR2 SASEGT. The CDR3 has 12 amino acids. Trimming cost V 3 bases and J 8 bases, with 10 bases left between them. CDR3 coding DNA: TGTGCCAGCAGTGAGATGAAAGGCGGCTACACCTTC. Encoded protein: CASSEMKGGYTF.

This clonotype was counted a few times. A read error may be the cause here, since a much bigger clone is one base away. V is TRBV30 and J is TRBJ1-1; 7 positions match TRBD1. The V gene end was trimmed by 8 bases and the J gene end by 0 bases; junction bases not matched to a gene: 9. This CDR3 has 14 residues. Germline CDR1 is GTSNPN and CDR2 is SVGIG (reference sequence). The CDR3 loop reads CARGSGTVNTEAFF. The CDR3 bases are TGTGCCCGCGGCAGTGGGACAGTGAACACTGAAGCTTTCTTT.

This clonotype was seen ten or more times. In DNA, the CDR3 is TGTGCCAGCAGTCCGAGCGGGACTGAGACCCAGTACTTC. Amino acids: CASSPSGTETQYF. The V gene is TRBV6-1, the J gene TRBJ2-5; TRBD2 agrees at 7 bases. J lost 5 bases, V lost 5 bases, and 5 bases had no gene match. This CDR3 comprises 13 residues. Per the germline V gene, CDR1 is MNHNS and CDR2 is SASEGT.

In this sample, this clonotype turned up many times. The rearrangement links TRBV3-1 to TRBJ1-3, with unresolved D. The CDR3 has 14 amino acids. In germline, CDR1 is LGHDT, CDR2 YNNKEL (reference sequence). Trimming stripped 0 bases from V and 0 bases from J, with 3 bases between. The CDR3 sequence: CASSQDSSGNTIYF. The CDR3 DNA sequence: TGTGCCAGCAGCCAAGACAGCTCTGGAAACACCATATATTTT.

V and J are TRBV20-1 and TRBJ2-4; perhaps TRBD2 as D (6 bases). V dropped 4 bases and J dropped 5 bases, with 21 bases sitting between them. The CDR3 runs 16 residues. Germline CDR1 is DFQATT and CDR2 is SNEGSKA (reference sequence). The CDR3 spells CSAILGSSVKENIQYF. The CDR3 region has the DNA TGCAGTGCTATCTTGGGGTCTAGCGTCAAAGAAAACATTCAGTACTTC.

The chain carries TRBV30 and TRBJ2-7; tentatively, D is TRBD2 (5 bases). V was pared by 0 bases and J by 5 bases, with 11 bases between. The CDR3 sequence is 13 residues long. Germline CDR1 reads GTSNPN; CDR2 reads SVGIG (reference sequence). Written as DNA, the CDR3 is TGTGCCTGGAGTGTACGTCGAGGGAACGAGCAGTACTTC. Amino acid sequence: CAWSVRRGNEQYF.

This clonotype occurred many times. This chain connects TRBV3-1 to TRBJ1-1; TRBD1 aligns across 11 bases. Germline loops: CDR1 LGHDT, CDR2 YNNKEL (reference sequence). The CDR3 totals 15 residues. Germline trimming cut 4 bases from V and 10 bases from J; bases unmatched to any gene: 11. The CDR3 DNA is TGTGCCAGCAGCCCACCCGGGACAGGGGGTACCGCAGCTTTCTTT. Translation: CASSPPGTGGTAAFF.

This clonotype has at least ten counts. The chain carries TRBV12-3 or TRBV12-4 and TRBJ1-2; D remains unclear. Trimming stripped 6 bases from V and 8 bases from J, with 19 bases between. The CDR3 extends over 14 amino acids. The CDR3 sequence is CASSDSLREGGYTF. Written as DNA, the CDR3 is TGTGCCAGCAGCGACTCACTTAGGGAGGGAGGCTACACCTTC.

Ten or more counts support this clonotype. The chain links TRBV7-9 to TRBJ2-7, with a weak D call TRBD2 (5 bases). The germline CDR1 and CDR2 sequences are SEHNR and FQNEAQ (reference sequence). The CDR3 contains 13 residues. V was clipped by 11 bases and J by 6 bases, with 20 bases between them. This chain's CDR3 is CAGARGERGEQYF. The DNA for the CDR3 is TGTGCCGGAGCTCGGGGAGAACGGGGCGAGCAGTACTTC.

A few counts support this clonotype. The CDR3 loop reads CASSATSHINEQFF. CDR3 in DNA: TGTGCCAGCAGCGCGACTAGCCATATCAATGAGCAGTTCTTC. V and J are TRBV9 and TRBJ2-1; 7 bases agree with TRBD2. Germline V gene data show CDR1 as SGDLS and CDR2 as YYNGEE. The CDR3 length is 14 residues. With V trimmed by 3 bases and J by 6 bases, 6 bases remained unmatched.

This clonotype was counted a few times. This rearrangement joins TRBV28 to TRBJ2-7, with 9 bases aligning to TRBD2. Losses at the gene ends were 8 bases for V and 5 bases for J; bases not matched to a gene: 13. Germline V gene sequence: CDR1 MDHEN, CDR2 SYDVKM. The CDR3 contains 15 residues. The CDR3 sequence: CASGGAGGRPNEQYF. The CDR3 DNA is TGTGCCAGCGGGGGGGCGGGGGGGCGCCCCAACGAGCAGTACTTC.

This clonotype was found many times. The chain has TRBV5-1 and TRBJ2-5; 8 bases match TRBD1. The CDR3 is 15 residues long. The V and J ends lost 4 bases and 5 bases, in that order; junction bases with no gene match: 10. Germline V gene sequence: CDR1 SGHRS, CDR2 YFSETQ. The CDR3 region is CASSKDRGILETQYF. In DNA form, the CDR3 reads TGCGCCAGCAGCAAAGACAGGGGAATCCTTGAGACCCAGTACTTC.

The chain joins TRBV4-1 to TRBJ2-5, with 7 bases matching TRBD1. V was pared by 5 bases and J by 2 bases, with 5 bases of the junction left unmatched. CDR3 size: 14 residues. Germline V gene sequence: CDR1 MGHRA, CDR2 YSYEKL. DNA of the CDR3: TGCGCCAGCAGCACGGGACAGATACAAGAGACCCAGTACTTC. It codes for CASSTGQIQETQYF.

This clonotype occurred many times. This rearrangement joins TRBV19 to TRBJ1-5, with a weak D call TRBD1 (5 bases). The length of the CDR3 is 15 residues. From germline, CDR1 is LNHDA and CDR2 SQIVND (reference sequence). Trimming removed 3 bases from V and 3 bases from J, with 12 bases in between. CDR3 in DNA: TGTGCCAGTAGTATCGTTAGCAGGGACAATCAGCCCCAGCATTTT. Its protein is CASSIVSRDNQPQHF.